The 22 T cell receptor beta chains below were found in one sample sequenced in a study of CD8 T cells in ankylosing spondylitis. In TCRdb, the 5' RACE reads were re-called with MiXCR into one record per CDR3 protein. The sample yields a few hundred thousand distinct CDR3 sequences, over 8.5% seen once. Sequencing input: blood, either unsorted or a sorted T cell fraction (not recorded which). Receptor source: a male donor with ankylosing spondylitis or in good health (not recorded which).

This clonotype appeared a few times. CDR3 loop: CASGLYLSTEAFF. The CDR3 DNA reads as TGTGCTAGTGGTCTCTATTTAAGTACTGAAGCTTTCTTT. The V gene is TRBV12-5, the J gene TRBJ1-1; D not resolved. CDR3 length equals 13 residues. Trimming stripped 5 bases from V and 5 bases from J, with 12 bases between. Germline lookup yields CDR1 LGHNT and CDR2 FRNRAP.

The table lists this clonotype with many counts. The rearrangement links TRBV6-4 to TRBJ1-5; D gene ambiguous. This CDR3 region has 13 residues. Germline values: CDR1 MRHNA, CDR2 SNTAGT. Between the trimmed V and J ends, which lost 4 bases and 7 bases, there was a span of 11 bases. The CDR3 DNA sequence: TGTGCCAGCAGTGGAGAGGAAGGGCAGCCCCAGCATTTT. This encodes CASSGEEGQPQHF.

This clonotype was counted between two and nine times. The junction departs from germline at one end; a sequencing error may be responsible. The chain recombines TRBV20-1 with TRBJ2-5, with TRBD1 matching over 9 bases. The CDR3 totals 15 residues. CDR1 and CDR2 from the germline V gene are DFQATT and SNEGSKA (reference sequence). The CDR3 reads CCASQTGGGAETQYF. CDR3 nucleotides: TGCTGTGCTAGTCAGACAGGGGGAGGTGCAGAGACCCAGTACTTC.

The chain combines TRBV12-3 or TRBV12-4 with TRBJ2-1, with 8 nucleotides matching TRBD2. This CDR3 spans 15 amino acids. The trim removed 6 bases at V and 8 bases at J, leaving 12 bases unmatched. The CDR3 is CASSPWIAGFDEQFF. CDR3 nucleotides: TGTGCCAGCAGCCCCTGGATAGCGGGATTTGATGAGCAGTTCTTC.

This clonotype was seen ten or more times. This chain connects TRBV5-1 to TRBJ1-1; D ambiguous. With 4 bases removed from V and 3 bases from J, the gap between germline ends came to 10 bases. Germline V gene sequence: CDR1 SGHRS, CDR2 YFSETQ. This CDR3 contains 13 residues. CDR3 coding DNA: TGCGCCAGCAGCGGAGACATTTACACTGAAGCTTTCTTT. Translating gives CASSGDIYTEAFF.

This clonotype was detected ten times or more. The chain employs TRBV9 and TRBJ2-3; 9 bases fit TRBD1. V shed 3 bases, J shed 3 bases, and the junction held 5 bases outside the gene matches. Germline CDR1 SGDLS, CDR2 YYNGEE. The CDR3 runs to 15 residues. DNA for the CDR3: TGTGCCAGCAGCGAGCGACAGGGGGTAACAGATACGCAGTATTTT. Its translation is CASSERQGVTDTQYF. The variable domain in full, completed from reference TRBV9 and TRBJ2-3, reads DSGVTQTPKHLITATGQRVTLRCSPRSGDLSVYWYQQSLDQGLQFLIQYYNGEERAKGNILERFSAQQFPDLHSELNLSSLELGDSALYFCASSERQGVTDTQYFGPGTRLTVL.

This clonotype was observed a handful of times. The chain is built from TRBV2 and TRBJ1-3, with D maybe TRBD1 (5 bases). In germline, CDR1 is SNHLY, CDR2 FYNNEI. Trimming removed 7 bases from V and 2 bases from J, with 15 bases in between. The length of the CDR3 is 15 residues. The CDR3 loop reads CASKGVSGAGNTIYF. CDR3 DNA sequence: TGTGCCAGCAAAGGGGTAAGCGGCGCTGGAAACACCATATATTTT.

This clonotype was counted ten times or more. This chain uses TRBV5-1 with TRBJ1-1; perhaps TRBD1 as D (6 bases). Germline CDR1 is SGHRS and CDR2 is YFSETQ. V was clipped by 4 bases and J by 7 bases, with 8 bases between them. This CDR3 comprises 11 residues. The CDR3 bases are TGCGCCAGCAGCGGGGGGCTTGAAGCTTTCTTT. Translating it yields CASSGGLEAFF.

The table lists this clonotype with many counts. The V and J genes are TRBV20-1 and TRBJ2-1; maybe TRBD2 (7 bases). The CDR3 length is 14 residues. Germline V gene lookup returns CDR1 DFQATT and CDR2 SNEGSKA (reference sequence). CDR3 DNA sequence: TGCGGGGGGGGAACAGGGAGCTCCTACAATGAGCAGTTCTTC. Residues: CGGGTGSSYNEQFF.

This clonotype has just a few counts. The V gene is TRBV11-2, the J gene TRBJ1-2; D not certain. This CDR3 region has 13 residues. V was clipped by 3 bases and J by 4 bases, with 9 bases between them. Germline CDR1 is SGHAT and CDR2 is FQNNGV. As DNA, the CDR3 is TGTGCCAGCAGCTTTTCGGAGACCTATGGCTACACCTTC. Its protein is CASSFSETYGYTF.

There are many counts of this clonotype. The rearrangement joins TRBV4-2 to TRBJ2-1; 8 bases are a match to TRBD2. The CDR3 runs to 16 residues. Germline V gene sequence: CDR1 LGHNA, CDR2 YNFKEQ. Trimming cost V 1 base and J 6 bases; bases outside gene matches: 8. CDR3 amino acids: CASSQGDGGGFNEQFF. As DNA, the CDR3 is TGTGCCAGCAGCCAAGGGGACGGGGGGGGTTTCAATGAGCAGTTCTTC.

This clonotype showed up many times. The chain is built from TRBV29-1 and TRBJ2-1; D possibly corresponds to TRBD2 (5 bases). This CDR3 comprises 13 residues. The germline V and J ends were trimmed by 6 bases and 2 bases, with 11 bases remaining between them. The V gene's germline CDR1 is SQVTM and CDR2 ANQGSEA. The CDR3 coding sequence is TGCAGCGTAGGTCTAGCTACCTACAATGAGCAGTTCTTC. Protein: CSVGLATYNEQFF.

This clonotype was recorded many times. V is TRBV12-3 or TRBV12-4 and J is TRBJ1-2; D gene uncertain. The CDR3 totals 13 residues. V lost 8 bases to trimming and J lost 2 bases, with 12 bases between them. The CDR3 sequence is CASSLPGNYGYTF. CDR3 bases: TGTGCCAGCTCACTCCCTGGGAACTATGGCTACACCTTC.

This clonotype was observed many times. The chain couples TRBV19 to TRBJ2-3, with 7 bases matching TRBD1. The CDR3 length is 15 residues. V shed 6 bases, J shed 3 bases, and the junction held 9 bases outside the gene matches. CDR1 is LNHDA, CDR2 SQIVND, per germline (reference sequence). The CDR3 region has the DNA TGTGCCAGTAGAGAGACAGGGTTTGTAACAGATACGCAGTATTTT. Translation gives CASRETGFVTDTQYF.

This clonotype turned up a few times. The chain combines TRBV9 with TRBJ2-2; 7 positions agree with TRBD2. Trimming cost V 2 bases and J 7 bases; bases outside gene matches: 8. Germline V gene data show CDR1 as SGDLS and CDR2 as YYNGEE. The CDR3 is 15 amino acids. Here the CDR3 reads CASSVSGGPGGELFF. Written as DNA, the CDR3 is TGTGCCAGCAGCGTCTCGGGGGGACCGGGCGGGGAGCTGTTTTTT.

This clonotype was seen a handful of times. The chain's CDR3 is CASSFWGIGQGPDTQYF. The CDR3 DNA reads TGCGCCAGCAGCTTCTGGGGGATCGGACAGGGGCCAGATACGCAGTATTTT. The rearrangement joins TRBV5-1 to TRBJ2-3; 9 nucleotides agree with TRBD1. Per the germline V gene, CDR1 is SGHRS and CDR2 is YFSETQ. The CDR3 is 17 residues long. V lost 2 bases and J lost 4; bases outside the gene matches: 11.

This chain connects TRBV29-1 to TRBJ2-7; D may match TRBD1 or TRBD2 (5 bases each). CDR3 length: 14 residues. Germline loops: CDR1 SQVTM, CDR2 ANQGSEA. V shed 5 bases and J shed 0 bases, with 14 bases lying between them. The CDR3 coding sequence is TGCAGCGTTTACCCGGGACGGGACTCCTACGAGCAGTACTTC. Translating it yields CSVYPGRDSYEQYF.

V and J are TRBV7-2 and TRBJ2-6; D remains unclear. The CDR3 loop spans 15 amino acids. The germline CDR1 and CDR2 sequences are SGHTA and FQGNSA. Trimming pared 4 bases from V and 2 bases from J, leaving 9 bases between. The CDR3 DNA reads as TGTGCCAGCAGCTCCGGGTGGCCTGGGGCCAACGTCCTGACTTTC. Its translation: CASSSGWPGANVLTF. The full variable domain, in which reference TRBV7-2 and TRBJ2-6 provide the parts outside the CDR3, is GAGVSQSPSNKVTEKGKDVELRCDPISGHTALYWYRQSLGQGLEFLIYFQGNSAPDKSGLPSDRFSAERTGGSVSTLTIQRTQQEDSAVYLCASSSGWPGANVLTFGAGSRLTVL.

This clonotype was counted a few times. The chain is built from TRBV19 and TRBJ2-1; tentatively, D is TRBD2 (6 bases). Germline-derived CDR1 and CDR2 are LNHDA and SQIVND (reference sequence). This CDR3 is built from 14 residues. V was shortened by 3 bases and J by 7 bases, with 13 bases between the two germline ends. The CDR3 region is CASSIIMEGNEQFF. The CDR3, as DNA: TGTGCCAGTAGTATTATAATGGAGGGGAATGAGCAGTTCTTC.

This clonotype was seen many times. The rearrangement links TRBV20-1 to TRBJ2-3; D remains unclear. V was trimmed by 3 bases and J by 3 bases, leaving 10 bases between them. Germline V CDR1 and CDR2: DFQATT, SNEGSKA (reference sequence). The CDR3 is 13 amino acids. The CDR3 DNA sequence: TGCAGTGCTAGGTCCGGTCCGACAGATACGCAGTATTTT. Protein: CSARSGPTDTQYF.

In this sample, this clonotype turned up many times. The rearrangement links TRBV5-6 to TRBJ2-1, with a possible D match to TRBD2 (6 bases). This CDR3 region has 17 residues. The V gene's germline CDR1 is SGHDT and CDR2 YYEEEE. The V gene lost 4 bases and the J gene lost 6 bases, with 23 bases spanning the gap. The CDR3 here is CASSLLGGVAGSNEQFF. The CDR3 DNA is TGTGCCAGCAGCCTCCTGGGGGGTGTTGCGGGGAGCAATGAGCAGTTCTTC.

There are many counts of this clonotype. The rearrangement joins TRBV20-1 to TRBJ2-7; D not certain. Germline CDR1 DFQATT, CDR2 SNEGSKA (reference sequence). The CDR3 spans 12 residues. Trimming shortened V by 5 bases and J by 0 bases, and 8 bases separated the two germline ends. The DNA of the CDR3 is TGCAGTGCTCCGAAGATCTCCTACGAGCAGTACTTC. Its protein is CSAPKISYEQYF.